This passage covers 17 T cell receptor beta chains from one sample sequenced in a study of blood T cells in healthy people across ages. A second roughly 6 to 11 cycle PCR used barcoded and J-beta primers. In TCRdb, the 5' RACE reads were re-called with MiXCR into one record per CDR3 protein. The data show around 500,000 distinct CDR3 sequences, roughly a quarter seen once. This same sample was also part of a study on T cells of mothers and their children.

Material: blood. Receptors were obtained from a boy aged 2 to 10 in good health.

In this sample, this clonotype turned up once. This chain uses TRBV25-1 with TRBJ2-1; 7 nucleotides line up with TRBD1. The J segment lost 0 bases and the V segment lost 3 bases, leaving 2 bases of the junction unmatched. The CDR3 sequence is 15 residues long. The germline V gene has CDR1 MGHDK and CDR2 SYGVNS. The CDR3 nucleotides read TGTGCCAGCAGTGATCCAGGGGGCTCCTACAATGAGCAGTTCTTC. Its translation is CASSDPGGSYNEQFF. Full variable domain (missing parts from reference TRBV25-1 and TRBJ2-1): EADIYQTPRYLVIGTGKKITLECSQTMGHDKMYWYQQDPGMELHLIHYSYGVNSTEKGDLSSESTVSRIRTEHFPLTLESARPSHTSQYLCASSDPGGSYNEQFFGPGTRLTVL.

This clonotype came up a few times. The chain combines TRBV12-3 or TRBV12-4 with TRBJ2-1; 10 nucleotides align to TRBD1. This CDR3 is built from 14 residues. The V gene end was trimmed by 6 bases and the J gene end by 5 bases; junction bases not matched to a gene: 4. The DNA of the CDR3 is TGTGCCAGCAGGGGACAGGGGACGGACAATGAGCAGTTCTTC. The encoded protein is CASRGQGTDNEQFF.

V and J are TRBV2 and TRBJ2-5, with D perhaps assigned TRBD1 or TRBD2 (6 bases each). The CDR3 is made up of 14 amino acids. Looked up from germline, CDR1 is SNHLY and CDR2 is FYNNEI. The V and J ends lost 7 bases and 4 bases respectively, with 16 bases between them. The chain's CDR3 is CASTMRLGGETQYF. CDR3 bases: TGTGCCAGCACAATGAGACTAGGGGGAGAGACCCAGTACTTC.

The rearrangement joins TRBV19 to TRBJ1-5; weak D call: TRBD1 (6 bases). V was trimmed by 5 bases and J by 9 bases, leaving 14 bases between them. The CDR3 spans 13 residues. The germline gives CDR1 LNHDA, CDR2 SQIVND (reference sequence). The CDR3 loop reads CASSGQTSGPQHF. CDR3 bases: TGTGCCAGTAGTGGACAGACTTCAGGGCCCCAGCATTTT.

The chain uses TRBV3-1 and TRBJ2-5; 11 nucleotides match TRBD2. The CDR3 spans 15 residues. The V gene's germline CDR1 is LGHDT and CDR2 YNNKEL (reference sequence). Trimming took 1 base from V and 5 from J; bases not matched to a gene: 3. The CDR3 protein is CASSQATSGSETQYF. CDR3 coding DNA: TGTGCCAGCAGCCAAGCAACTAGCGGGAGTGAGACCCAGTACTTC.

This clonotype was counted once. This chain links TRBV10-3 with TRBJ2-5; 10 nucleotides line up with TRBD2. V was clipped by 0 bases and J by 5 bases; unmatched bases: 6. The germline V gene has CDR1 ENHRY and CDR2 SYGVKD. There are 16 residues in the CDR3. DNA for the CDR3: TGTGCCATCAGTGAGTCTCTAGCGGGAGAAGGTGAGACCCAGTACTTC. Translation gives CAISESLAGEGETQYF.

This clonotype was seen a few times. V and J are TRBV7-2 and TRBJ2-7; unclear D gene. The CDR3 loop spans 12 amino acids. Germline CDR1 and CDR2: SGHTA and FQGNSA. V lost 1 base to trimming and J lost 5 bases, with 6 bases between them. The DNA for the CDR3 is TGTGCCAGCAGCTTAGATCGGAACGAGCAGTACTTC. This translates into CASSLDRNEQYF.

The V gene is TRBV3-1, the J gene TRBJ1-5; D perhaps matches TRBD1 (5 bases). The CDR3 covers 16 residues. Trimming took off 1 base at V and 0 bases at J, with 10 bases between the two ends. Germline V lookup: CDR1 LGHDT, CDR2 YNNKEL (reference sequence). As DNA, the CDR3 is TGTGCCAGCAGCCAAGCCCCAAGGGGTAGCAATCAGCCCCAGCATTTT. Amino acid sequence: CASSQAPRGSNQPQHF.

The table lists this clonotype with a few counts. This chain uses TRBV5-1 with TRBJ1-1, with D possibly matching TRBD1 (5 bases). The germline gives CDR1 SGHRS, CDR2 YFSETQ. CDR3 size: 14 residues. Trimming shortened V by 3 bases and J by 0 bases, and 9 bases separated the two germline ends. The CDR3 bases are TGCGCCAGCAGCTACAGGACCATGAACACTGAAGCTTTCTTT. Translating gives CASSYRTMNTEAFF.

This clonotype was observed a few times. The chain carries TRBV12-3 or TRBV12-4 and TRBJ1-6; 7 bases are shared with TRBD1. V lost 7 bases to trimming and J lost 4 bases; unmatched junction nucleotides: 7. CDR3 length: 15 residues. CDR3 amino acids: CASTTDRAYNSPLHF. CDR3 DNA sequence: TGTGCCAGCACTACTGACAGGGCTTATAATTCACCCCTCCACTTT.

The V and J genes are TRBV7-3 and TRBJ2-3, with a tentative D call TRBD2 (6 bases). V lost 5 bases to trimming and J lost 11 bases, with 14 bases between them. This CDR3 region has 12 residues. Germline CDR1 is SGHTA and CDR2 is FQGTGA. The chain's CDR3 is CASSQGGVGQYF. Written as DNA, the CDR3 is TGTGCCAGCAGCCAGGGCGGGGTAGGGCAGTATTTT. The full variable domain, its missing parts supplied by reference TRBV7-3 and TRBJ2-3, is GAGVSQTPSNKVTEKGKYVELRCDPISGHTALYWYRQSLGQGPEFLIYFQGTGAADDSGLPNDRFFAVRPEGSVSTLKIQRTERGDSAVYLCASSQGGVGQYFGPGTRLTVL.

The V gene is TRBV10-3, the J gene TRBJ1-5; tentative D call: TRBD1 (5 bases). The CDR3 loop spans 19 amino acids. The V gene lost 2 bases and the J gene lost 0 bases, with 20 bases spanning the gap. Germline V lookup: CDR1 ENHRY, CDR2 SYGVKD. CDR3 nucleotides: TGTGCCATCAGTGAGGGGGCGGGTGCAATCCCTTATAGCAATCAGCCCCAGCATTTT. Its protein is CAISEGAGAIPYSNQPQHF.

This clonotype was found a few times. The CDR3 loop reads CASSARGQAGEKLFF. The CDR3 DNA reads as TGTGCCAGTAGTGCCCGGGGACAGGCGGGCGAAAAACTGTTTTTT. This chain links TRBV19 with TRBJ1-4; 8 nucleotides agree with TRBD1. The CDR3 totals 15 residues. Germline CDR1 and CDR2: LNHDA and SQIVND (reference sequence). With V trimmed by 5 bases and J by 8 bases, 10 bases remained unmatched.

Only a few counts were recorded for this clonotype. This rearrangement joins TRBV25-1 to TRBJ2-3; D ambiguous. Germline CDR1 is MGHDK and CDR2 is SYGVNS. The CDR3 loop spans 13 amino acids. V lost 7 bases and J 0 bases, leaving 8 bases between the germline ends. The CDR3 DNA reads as TGTGCCAGCACCACAGATAGCACAGATACGCAGTATTTT. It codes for CASTTDSTDTQYF.

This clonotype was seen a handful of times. CDR3 protein: CASSLGGTTSTDTQYF. The CDR3 nucleotides read TGTGCCAGCAGTTTAGGCGGAACCACCAGCACAGATACGCAGTATTTT. The chain links TRBV12-3 or TRBV12-4 to TRBJ2-3; D remains ambiguous. V lost 1 base to trimming and J lost 0 bases, with 11 bases between them. The CDR3 length is 16 residues.

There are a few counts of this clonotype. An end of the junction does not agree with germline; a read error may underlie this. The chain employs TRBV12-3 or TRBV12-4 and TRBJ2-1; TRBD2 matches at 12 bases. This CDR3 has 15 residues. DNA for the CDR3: TGTGCCAGCAGTCTAGCGGGAGGGCTCCTAAATGAGCAGTTCTTC. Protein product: CASSLAGGLLNEQFF.

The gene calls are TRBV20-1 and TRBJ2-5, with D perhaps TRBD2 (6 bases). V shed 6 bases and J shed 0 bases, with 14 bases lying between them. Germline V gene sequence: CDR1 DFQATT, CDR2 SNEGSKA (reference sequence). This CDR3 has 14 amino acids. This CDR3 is CSAGGDRDQETQYF. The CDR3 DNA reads TGCAGTGCGGGGGGAGACAGAGACCAAGAGACCCAGTACTTC.